This is a list of T cell receptor beta chains from one sample in a study of vaccination and CD4 T cells after COVID-19. The antigens for these receptors are not known. One entry per CDR3 protein, called by TCRdb with MiXCR from the PCR reads. The sample has 15,000 or so distinct CDR3 sequences; roughly 73% are singletons. The sample comprised CD4+ T cells from blood, cultured in vitro. The source is a human donor who had recovered from COVID-19. Each CDR3 is given with its conserved first and last residue. The D gene is left open where the match is weak. Only some rows state a clone size, as once, few, many or a class for expanded clones.

d_gene	len	v_gene	j_gene	abundance	CDR3aa	CDR3nt
NA	15	TRBV27	TRBJ1-5	NA	CASSPLTPHYQPQHF	TGTGCCAGCAGCCCGCTCACCCCCCACTATCAGCCCCAGCATTTT
NA	14	TRBV6-4	TRBJ2-3	NA	CASLPVLSTDTQYF	TGTGCCAGCCTCCCAGTTCTTAGCACAGATACGCAGTATTTT
TRBD1	15	TRBV18	TRBJ1-2	NA	CASSLRQGADIGYTF	TGTGCCAGCTCACTGAGACAGGGGGCGGACATCGGCTACACCTTC
NA	15	TRBV19	TRBJ2-4	NA	CASSRGAGTKNIQYF	TGTGCCAGTAGTCGGGGAGCGGGCACCAAAAACATTCAGTACTTC
TRBD1	15	TRBV18	TRBJ2-5	few	CASSRGQGHLETQYF	TGTGCCAGCTCACGGGGACAGGGACATCTGGAGACCCAGTACTTC
TRBD1	15	TRBV27	TRBJ1-5	NA	CASSGGTGVNQPQHF	TGTGCCAGCAGTGGCGGGACAGGGGTGAATCAGCCCCAGCATTTT
TRBD1	17	TRBV7-7	TRBJ2-5	NA	CASSSPGAGTGVETQYF	TGTGCTAGCAGCTCCCCGGGTGCCGGGACAGGGGTCGAGACCCAGTACTTC
TRBD2	17	TRBV15	TRBJ2-3	few	CATSRDQTSGRGDTQYF	TGTGCCACCAGCAGAGATCAGACTAGCGGGAGAGGAGATACGCAGTATTTT
NA	16	TRBV4-1	TRBJ1-4	NA	CASSQARRGSNEKLFF	TGCGCCAGCAGCCAAGCCCGGAGGGGATCCAATGAAAAACTGTTTTTT
TRBD1	20	TRBV28	TRBJ1-1	NA	CASSFLLQVAWAGGNTEAFF	TGTGCCAGCAGTTTCCTCCTTCAGGTGGCTTGGGCAGGGGGGAACACTGAAGCTTTCTTT
NA	16	TRBV12-3/TRBV12-4	TRBJ2-2	NA	CASGQWAEGRTGELFF	TGTGCCAGCGGCCAATGGGCTGAGGGGAGAACCGGGGAGCTGTTTTTT
NA	15	TRBV19	TRBJ1-2	NA	CASSIGRSTTATDTF	TGTGCCAGTAGTATAGGACGGTCCACGACTGCTACCGACACCTTC
NA	15	TRBV11-2	TRBJ1-2	NA	CASSLVAHREDGYTF	TGTGCCAGCAGCTTAGTGGCGCACAGGGAGGATGGCTACACCTTC
NA	12	TRBV24-1	TRBJ2-3	NA	CATSDPSHTQYF	TGTGCCACCAGTGACCCCTCGCATACGCAGTATTTT
NA	13	TRBV28	TRBJ2-7	NA	CATSRWDSYEQYF	TGTGCCACCTCCCGTTGGGACTCCTACGAGCAGTACTTC
TRBD1	16	TRBV6-1	TRBJ1-5	NA	CASRNRDRGSNQPQHF	TGTGCCAGCAGAAACCGGGACAGGGGGTCTAATCAGCCCCAGCATTTT
NA	13	TRBV12-3/TRBV12-4	TRBJ1-1	NA	CASAIAGYTEAFF	TGTGCCAGCGCGATAGCCGGTTACACTGAAGCTTTCTTT
NA	17	TRBV30	TRBJ1-6	NA	CAWSLAGTLKRNSPLHF	TGTGCCTGGAGCCTAGCCGGGACCCTAAAACGCAATTCACCCCTCCACTTT
NA	15	TRBV28	TRBJ1-4	NA	CASSLVGPTNEKLFF	TGTGCCAGCAGTTTGGTCGGCCCAACTAATGAAAAACTGTTTTTT
NA	18	TRBV4-1	TRBJ2-1	NA	CASSQSGFPISSYNEQFF	TGCGCCAGCAGCCAAAGCGGTTTCCCCATTAGCTCCTACAATGAGCAGTTCTTC
NA	13	TRBV7-8	TRBJ1-5	NA	CASTYLTGTPQHF	TGTGCCAGCACCTATTTGACCGGGACGCCCCAGCATTTT
TRBD1	14	TRBV6-1	TRBJ2-1	NA	CASTKGDSYNEQFF	TGTGCCAGCACCAAGGGGGACAGTTACAATGAGCAGTTCTTC
TRBD1	17	TRBV7-2	TRBJ2-2	NA	CASSQNPTGVDTGELFF	TGTGCCAGCAGCCAGAATCCCACAGGGGTGGACACCGGGGAGCTGTTTTTT
NA	14	TRBV6-4	TRBJ2-3	NA	CASSREASTDTQYF	TGTGCCAGCTCCCGAGAAGCTAGCACAGATACGCAGTATTTT
NA	12	TRBV27	TRBJ1-5	few	CASRDSNQPQHF	TGTGCCAGCAGAGATAGCAATCAGCCCCAGCATTTT
TRBD1	15	TRBV28	TRBJ1-1	once	CASTSTGGAVGEAFF	TGTGCCAGCACGTCGACAGGGGGCGCTGTTGGTGAAGCTTTCTTT
NA	16	TRBV20-1	TRBJ1-6	NA	CSAERRITRGNSPLHF	TGCAGTGCCGAGCGTAGAATCACCCGGGGGAATTCACCCCTCCACTTT
NA	12	TRBV30	TRBJ2-4	NA	CAWREQGLPQYF	TGTGCCTGGAGAGAACAGGGCCTCCCCCAGTACTTC
NA	16	TRBV21-1	TRBJ1-5	NA	CASSNRTGWEDQPQHF	TGTGCCAGCAGCAATAGGACAGGGTGGGAAGATCAGCCCCAGCATTTT
NA	14	TRBV15	TRBJ2-7	once	CATSPGRGSYEQYF	TGTGCCACCAGCCCGGGGCGGGGCTCCTACGAGCAGTACTTC
NA	15	TRBV28	TRBJ1-5	NA	CASSLPHRAGQPQHF	TGTGCCAGCAGTTTACCCCATAGGGCAGGACAGCCCCAGCATTTT
NA	12	TRBV27	TRBJ1-2	once	CAIMQGNHGYTF	TGTGCCATCATGCAGGGTAACCATGGCTACACCTTC
NA	11	TRBV19	TRBJ1-2	NA	CASNFNYGYTF	TGTGCCAGCAATTTCAACTATGGCTACACCTTC
NA	12	TRBV28	TRBJ1-5	NA	CANSAIGQPQHF	TGTGCCAACTCAGCGATAGGTCAGCCCCAGCATTTT
TRBD2	19	TRBV28	TRBJ2-1	NA	CASRSTFPGLAGGIYEQFF	TGTGCCAGCAGATCAACCTTCCCGGGACTAGCGGGAGGTATCTATGAGCAGTTCTTC
NA	13	TRBV19	TRBJ2-5	NA	CASRMTGGETQYF	TGTGCCAGTAGGATGACAGGCGGGGAGACCCAGTACTTC
NA	15	TRBV21-1	TRBJ2-5	NA	CASSSPGRTKETQYF	TGTGCCAGCAGCTCACCGGGACGGACAAAAGAGACCCAGTACTTC
TRBD1	15	TRBV11-2	TRBJ1-1	NA	CASSRQQGANTEAFF	TGTGCCAGCAGCCGTCAACAGGGGGCGAACACTGAAGCTTTCTTT
NA	17	TRBV6-5	TRBJ1-6	NA	CASSYRDKSSYNSPLHF	TGTGCCAGCAGTTATAGAGATAAAAGCTCCTATAATTCACCCCTCCACTTT